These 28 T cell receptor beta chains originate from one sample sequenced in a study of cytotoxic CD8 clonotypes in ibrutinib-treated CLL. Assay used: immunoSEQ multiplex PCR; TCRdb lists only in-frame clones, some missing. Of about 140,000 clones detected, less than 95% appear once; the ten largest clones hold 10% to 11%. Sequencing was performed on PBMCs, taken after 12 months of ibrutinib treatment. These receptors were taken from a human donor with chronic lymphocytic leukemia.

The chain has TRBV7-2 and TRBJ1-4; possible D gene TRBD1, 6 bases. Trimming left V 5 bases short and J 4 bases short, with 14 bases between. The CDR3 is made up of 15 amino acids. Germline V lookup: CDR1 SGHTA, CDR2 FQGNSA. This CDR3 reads CASSVDRRRNEKLFF. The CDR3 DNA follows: TGTGCCAGCAGCGTAGACAGGAGGCGTAATGAAAAACTGTTTTTT.

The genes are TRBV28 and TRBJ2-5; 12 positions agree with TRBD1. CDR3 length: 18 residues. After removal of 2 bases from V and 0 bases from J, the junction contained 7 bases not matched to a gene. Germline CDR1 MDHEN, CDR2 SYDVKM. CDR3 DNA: TGTGCCAGCAGTTTAACGTCGGGGACAGGGGGCGACCAAGAGACCCAGTACTTC. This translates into CASSLTSGTGGDQETQYF.

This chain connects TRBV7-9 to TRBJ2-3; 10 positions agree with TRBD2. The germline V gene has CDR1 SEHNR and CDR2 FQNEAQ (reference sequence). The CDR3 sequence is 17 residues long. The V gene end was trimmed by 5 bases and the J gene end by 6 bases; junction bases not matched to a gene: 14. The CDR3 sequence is CASSPLFALAGRDTQYF. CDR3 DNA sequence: TGTGCCAGCAGCCCCCTCTTCGCACTAGCGGGAAGGGATACGCAGTATTTT.

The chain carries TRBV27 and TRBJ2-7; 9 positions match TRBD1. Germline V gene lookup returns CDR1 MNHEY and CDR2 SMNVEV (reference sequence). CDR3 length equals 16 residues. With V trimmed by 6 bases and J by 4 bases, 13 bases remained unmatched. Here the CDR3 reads CASSQGTGWGSYEQYF. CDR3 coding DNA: TGTGCCAGCAGCCAAGGGACAGGGTGGGGGAGTTACGAGCAGTACTTC.

The CDR3 sequence: CASRKRGSRGTGELFF. The CDR3 bases are TGTGCCAGCAGAAAGAGGGGGAGTAGAGGTACCGGGGAGCTGTTTTTT. The chain carries TRBV7-9 and TRBJ2-2; D might be TRBD1 (6 bases). V gave up 6 bases and J gave up 5 bases, with 19 bases separating them. The germline CDR1 and CDR2 sequences are SEHNR and FQNEAQ (reference sequence). The CDR3 length is 16 residues.

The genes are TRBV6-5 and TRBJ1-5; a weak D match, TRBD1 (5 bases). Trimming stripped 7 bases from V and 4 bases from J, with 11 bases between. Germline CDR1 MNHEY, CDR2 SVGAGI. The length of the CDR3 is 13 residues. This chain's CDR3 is CASNLTVNQPQHF. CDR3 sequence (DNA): TGTGCCAGCAACTTGACAGTGAATCAGCCCCAGCATTTT.

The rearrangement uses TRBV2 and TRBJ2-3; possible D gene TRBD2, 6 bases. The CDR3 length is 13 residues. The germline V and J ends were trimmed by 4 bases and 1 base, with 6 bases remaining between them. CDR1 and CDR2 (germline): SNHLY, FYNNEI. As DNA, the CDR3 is TGTGCCAGCAGTGCGGGGGGCACAGATACGCAGTATTTT. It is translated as CASSAGGTDTQYF.

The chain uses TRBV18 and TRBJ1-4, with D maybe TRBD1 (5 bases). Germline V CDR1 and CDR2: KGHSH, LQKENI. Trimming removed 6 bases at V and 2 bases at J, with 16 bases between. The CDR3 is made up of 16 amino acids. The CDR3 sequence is CASSLRTGTTNEKLFF. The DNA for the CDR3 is TGTGCCAGCTCTCTCCGGACGGGGACTACTAATGAAAAACTGTTTTTT.

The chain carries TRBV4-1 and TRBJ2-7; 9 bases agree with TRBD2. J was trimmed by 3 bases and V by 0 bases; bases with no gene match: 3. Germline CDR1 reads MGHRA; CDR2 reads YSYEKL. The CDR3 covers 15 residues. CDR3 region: CASSQDEREVYEQYF. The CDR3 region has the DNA TGCGCCAGCAGCCAAGACGAGCGGGAGGTCTACGAGCAGTACTTC.

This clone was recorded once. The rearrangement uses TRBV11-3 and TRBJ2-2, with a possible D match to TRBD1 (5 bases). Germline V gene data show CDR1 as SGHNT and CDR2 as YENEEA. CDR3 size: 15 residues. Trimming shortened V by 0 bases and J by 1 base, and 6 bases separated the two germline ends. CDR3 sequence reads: CASSLDRENTGELFF. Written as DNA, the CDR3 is TGTGCCAGCAGCTTAGACAGGGAGAACACCGGGGAGCTGTTTTTT.

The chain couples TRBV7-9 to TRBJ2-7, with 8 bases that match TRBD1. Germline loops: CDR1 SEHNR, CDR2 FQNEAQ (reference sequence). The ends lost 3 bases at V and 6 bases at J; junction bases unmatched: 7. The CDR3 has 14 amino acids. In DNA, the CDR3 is TGTGCCAGCAGCTTGGGACAGGCCCCGGCCGAGCAGTACTTC. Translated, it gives CASSLGQAPAEQYF.

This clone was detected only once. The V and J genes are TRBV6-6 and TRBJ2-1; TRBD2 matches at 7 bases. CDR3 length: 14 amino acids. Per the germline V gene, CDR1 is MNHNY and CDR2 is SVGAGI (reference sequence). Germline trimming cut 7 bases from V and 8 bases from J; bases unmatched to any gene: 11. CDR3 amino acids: CASMGLSWGDEQFF. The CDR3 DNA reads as TGTGCCAGCATGGGACTATCGTGGGGAGATGAGCAGTTCTTC.

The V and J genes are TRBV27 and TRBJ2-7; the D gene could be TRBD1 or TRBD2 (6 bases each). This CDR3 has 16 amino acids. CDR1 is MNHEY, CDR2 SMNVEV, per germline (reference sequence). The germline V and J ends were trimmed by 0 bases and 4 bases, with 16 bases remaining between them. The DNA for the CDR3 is TGTGCCAGCAGTTTATCCCTCGGGGGCGCCTCATACGAGCAGTACTTC. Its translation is CASSLSLGGASYEQYF.

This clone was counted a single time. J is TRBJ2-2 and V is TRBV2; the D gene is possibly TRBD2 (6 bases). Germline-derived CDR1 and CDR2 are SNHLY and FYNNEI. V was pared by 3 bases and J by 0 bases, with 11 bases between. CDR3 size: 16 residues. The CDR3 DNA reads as TGTGCCAGCAGTGACATAGCGGAGACGAACACCGGGGAGCTGTTTTTT. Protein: CASSDIAETNTGELFF.

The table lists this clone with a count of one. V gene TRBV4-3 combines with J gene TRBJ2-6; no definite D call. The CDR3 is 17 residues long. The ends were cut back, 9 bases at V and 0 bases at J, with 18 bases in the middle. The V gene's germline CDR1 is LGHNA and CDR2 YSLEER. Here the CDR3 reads CASGRTYLTSGANVLTF. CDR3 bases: TGCGCCAGTGGACGGACCTACCTTACCTCTGGGGCCAACGTCCTGACTTTC.

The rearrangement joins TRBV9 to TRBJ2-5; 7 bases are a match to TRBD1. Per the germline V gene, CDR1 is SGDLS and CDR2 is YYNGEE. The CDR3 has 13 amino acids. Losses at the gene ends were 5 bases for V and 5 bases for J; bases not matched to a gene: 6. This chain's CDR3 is CASSPRGPETQYF. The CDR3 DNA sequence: TGTGCCAGCAGTCCTAGGGGGCCTGAGACCCAGTACTTC.

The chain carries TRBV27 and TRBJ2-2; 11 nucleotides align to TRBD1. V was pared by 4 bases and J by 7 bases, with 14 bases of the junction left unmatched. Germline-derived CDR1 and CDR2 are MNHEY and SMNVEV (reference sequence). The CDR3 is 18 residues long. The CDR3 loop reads CASSSGAGGQGAVGELFF. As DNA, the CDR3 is TGTGCCAGCAGTTCCGGGGCCGGCGGACAGGGGGCAGTCGGGGAGCTGTTTTTT.

The CDR3 region is CASSLSASGTSAGELFF. For the CDR3, the DNA is TGCGCCAGCAGCCTCTCCGCTAGCGGGACCTCGGCCGGGGAGCTGTTTTTT. This chain connects TRBV5-1 to TRBJ2-2; 9 nucleotides match TRBD2. The CDR3 length is 17 residues. The ends lost 4 bases at V and 6 bases at J; junction bases unmatched: 13. Germline loops: CDR1 SGHRS, CDR2 YFSETQ.

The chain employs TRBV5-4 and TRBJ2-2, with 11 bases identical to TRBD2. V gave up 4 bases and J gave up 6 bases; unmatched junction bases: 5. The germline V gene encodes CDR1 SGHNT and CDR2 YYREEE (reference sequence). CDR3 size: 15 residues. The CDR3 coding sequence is TGTGCCAGCAGCCTGACTAGCGGGATCCCCGGGGAGCTGTTTTTT. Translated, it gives CASSLTSGIPGELFF. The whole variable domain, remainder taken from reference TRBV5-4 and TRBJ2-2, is ETGVTQSPTHLIKTRGQQVTLRCSSQSGHNTVSWYQQALGQGPQFIFQYYREEENGRGNFPPRFSGLQFPNYSSELNVNALELDDSALYLCASSLTSGIPGELFFGEGSRLTVL.

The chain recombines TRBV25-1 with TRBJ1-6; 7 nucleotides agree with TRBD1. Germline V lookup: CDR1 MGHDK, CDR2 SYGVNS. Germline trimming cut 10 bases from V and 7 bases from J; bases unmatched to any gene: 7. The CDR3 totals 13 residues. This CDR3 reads CATQQGSNSPLHF. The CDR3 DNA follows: TGTGCCACTCAACAGGGGTCAAATTCACCCCTCCACTTT. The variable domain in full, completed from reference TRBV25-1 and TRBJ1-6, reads EADIYQTPRYLVIGTGKKITLECSQTMGHDKMYWYQQDPGMELHLIHYSYGVNSTEKGDLSSESTVSRIRTEHFPLTLESARPSHTSQYLCATQQGSNSPLHFGNGTRLTVT.

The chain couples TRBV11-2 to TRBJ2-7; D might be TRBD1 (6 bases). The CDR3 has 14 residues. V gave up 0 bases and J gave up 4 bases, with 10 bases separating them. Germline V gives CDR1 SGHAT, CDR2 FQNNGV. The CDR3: CASSLDGTFYEQYF. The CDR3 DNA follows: TGTGCCAGCAGCTTAGATGGGACATTTTACGAGCAGTACTTC.

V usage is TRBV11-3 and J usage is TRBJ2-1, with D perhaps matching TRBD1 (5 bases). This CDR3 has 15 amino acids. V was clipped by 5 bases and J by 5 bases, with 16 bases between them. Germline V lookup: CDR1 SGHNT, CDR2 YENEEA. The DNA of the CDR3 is TGTGCCAGCAGCCCCGCGGACACCACAAACAATGAGCAGTTCTTC. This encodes CASSPADTTNNEQFF.

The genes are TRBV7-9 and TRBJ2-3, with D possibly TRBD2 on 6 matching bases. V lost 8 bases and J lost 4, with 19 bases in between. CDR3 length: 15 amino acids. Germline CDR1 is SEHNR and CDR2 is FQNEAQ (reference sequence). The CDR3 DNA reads TGTGCCAGCCAATCGGGACTTTCCGTTTCAGATACGCAGTATTTT. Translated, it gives CASQSGLSVSDTQYF.

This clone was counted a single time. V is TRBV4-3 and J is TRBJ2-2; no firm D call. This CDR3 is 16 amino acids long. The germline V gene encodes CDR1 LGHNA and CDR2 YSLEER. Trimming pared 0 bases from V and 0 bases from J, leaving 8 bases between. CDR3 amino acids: CASSQEGYSNTGELFF. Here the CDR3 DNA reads TGCGCCAGCAGCCAAGAGGGCTATTCGAACACCGGGGAGCTGTTTTTT.

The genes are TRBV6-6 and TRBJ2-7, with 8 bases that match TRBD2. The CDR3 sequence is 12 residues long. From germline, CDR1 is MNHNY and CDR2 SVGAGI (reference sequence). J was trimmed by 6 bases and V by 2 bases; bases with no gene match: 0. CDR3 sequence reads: CASSYGTSEQYF. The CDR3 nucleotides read TGTGCCAGCAGTTACGGGACTAGCGAGCAGTACTTC.

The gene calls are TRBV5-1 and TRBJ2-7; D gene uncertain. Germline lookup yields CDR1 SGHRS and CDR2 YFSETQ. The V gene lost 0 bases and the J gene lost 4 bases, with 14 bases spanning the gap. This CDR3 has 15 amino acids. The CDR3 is CASSLDGGTSYEQYF. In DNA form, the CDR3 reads TGCGCCAGCAGCTTGGATGGTGGAACATCGTACGAGCAGTACTTC.

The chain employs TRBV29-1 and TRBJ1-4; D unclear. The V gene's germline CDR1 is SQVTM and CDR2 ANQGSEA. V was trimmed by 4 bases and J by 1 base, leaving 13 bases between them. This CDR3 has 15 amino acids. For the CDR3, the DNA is TGCAGCGTTGTCGTCATCTTTGGAACTAATGAAAAACTGTTTTTT. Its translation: CSVVVIFGTNEKLFF.

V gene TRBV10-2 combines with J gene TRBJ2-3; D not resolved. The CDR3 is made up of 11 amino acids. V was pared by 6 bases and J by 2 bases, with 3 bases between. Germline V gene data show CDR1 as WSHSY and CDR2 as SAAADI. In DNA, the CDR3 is TGCGCCAGCAGCAACACAGATACGCAGTATTTT. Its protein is CASSNTDTQYF.